The rows below give T cell receptor beta chains drawn from one sample of a study of T cell responses to AZD1222 COVID-19 vaccine. Libraries were prepared by immunoSEQ multiplex PCR; TCRdb keeps only in-frame clonotypes and omits some of them. Of 130,000 or so clones in the sample, just over 85% are singletons; the top ten hold roughly 12%. Material: peripheral blood, obtained on day 0 of AZD1222 vaccination. Receptors were obtained from an adult in good health. CDR3s include the opening cysteine and the closing phenylalanine or tryptophan. A D gene is named only where the DNA matches it firmly. Clone size is not always given. Where it is, it says once, few, many or a class for expanded clones.

TRBV5-1	TRBJ2-7	-	TRBD2	TGCGCCAGCATGGTGGCGGGAGGGAGCTCCTACGAGCAGTACTTC	CASMVAGGSSYEQYF
TRBV19	TRBJ2-2	few	-	TGTGCCAGTAGTTCCCAGAGCGACACCGGGGAGCTGTTTTTT	CASSSQSDTGELFF
TRBV27	TRBJ1-1	-	-	TGTGCCAGCAGTCCAAGAGGACTTGAAGCTTTCTTT	CASSPRGLEAFF
TRBV24-1	TRBJ2-3	-	-	TGTGCCACCAGTGATTTGCGTACAGACACAGATACGCAGTATTTT	CATSDLRTDTDTQYF
TRBV21-1	TRBJ2-7	-	-	TGTGCCAGCAGCAAATTACGATTAACCGGGACTACCTACGAGCAGTACTTC	CASSKLRLTGTTYEQYF
TRBV6-1	TRBJ1-1	-	-	TGTGCCACTTCGAGGCAGGGGAACACTGAAGCTTTCTTT	CATSRQGNTEAFF
TRBV6-2/TRBV6-3	TRBJ2-7	-	TRBD1	TGTGCCAGCAGTGCCGACAGGGATTCCTACGAGCAGTACTTC	CASSADRDSYEQYF
TRBV9	TRBJ2-1	-	TRBD1	TGTGCCAGCAGCGCGCAACCGGGACAGGGGTACGTTGAGCAGTTCTTC	CASSAQPGQGYVEQFF
TRBV7-9	TRBJ2-1	-	TRBD2	TGTGCCAGCAGCTTAGTGGGAATCAGTCTAGCGGGAGTAGATGAGCAGTTCTTC	CASSLVGISLAGVDEQFF
TRBV10-3	TRBJ2-3	-	-	TGTGCCATCAGTGAGACTACACGGGGGAGCACAGATACGCAGTATTTT	CAISETTRGSTDTQYF
TRBV28	TRBJ1-5	-	-	TGTGCCAGCAGTACCAGGACGGGGAAGAGTCAGCCCCAGCATTTT	CASSTRTGKSQPQHF
TRBV9	TRBJ2-5	-	-	TGTGCCAGCAGCGTATCCACTTCCCAAGAGACCCAGTACTTC	CASSVSTSQETQYF
TRBV11-2	TRBJ1-6	-	TRBD1	TGTGCCAGCGCCGGGACAGATAATTCACCCCTCCACTTT	CASAGTDNSPLHF
TRBV10-3	TRBJ2-7	-	TRBD2	TGTGCCATCAGTGCTAGCGGGAGTGGCTCCTACGAGCAGTACTTC	CAISASGSGSYEQYF
TRBV28	TRBJ2-7	-	-	TGTGCCAGCAGTTTACCACAGGGGGGGAACGAGCAGTACTTC	CASSLPQGGNEQYF
TRBV19	TRBJ1-2	-	TRBD1	TGTGCCAGTAGTACCTCAGGGGGCCTTAACTATGGCTACACCTTC	CASSTSGGLNYGYTF
TRBV7-3	TRBJ2-7	once	TRBD2	TGTGCCAGCAGCCCCGGGGGTAGCGGGAATTACGAGCAGTACTTC	CASSPGGSGNYEQYF
TRBV7-2	TRBJ1-1	-	-	TGTGCCAGCAGCGGCCGGGTTCGTAAAGCTTTCTTT	CASSGRVRKAFF
TRBV18	TRBJ1-2	-	TRBD1	TGTGCCAGCTCCTCGGGAGGGGGCGGTAGCTATGGCTACACCTTC	CASSSGGGGSYGYTF
TRBV30	TRBJ1-4	-	TRBD1	TGTGCCTGGAATCGGGACAGGTCTAATGAAAAACTGTTTTTT	CAWNRDRSNEKLFF
TRBV19	TRBJ1-1	-	-	TGTGCCAGTTCGCAGGGGTGGTACACTGAAGCTTTCTTT	CASSQGWYTEAFF
TRBV7-9	TRBJ2-3	-	TRBD2	TGTGCCAGCAGGGCGACTAGCGGGGCAGATACGCAGTATTTT	CASRATSGADTQYF
TRBV19	TRBJ1-2	-	-	TGTGCCAGTAGTATATACCCCCCGGGAGCTAACTATGGCTACACCTTC	CASSIYPPGANYGYTF
TRBV23-1	TRBJ2-3	-	TRBD1	TGCGCCAGCAGACAGAACAACAAGAACCGGGACAGGGGTTCCACAGATACGCAGTATTTT	CASRQNNKNRDRGSTDTQYF
TRBV11-2	TRBJ2-2	-	-	TGTGCCAGCAGCTTACTAGCGCACGCGAACACCGGGGAGCTGTTTTTT	CASSLLAHANTGELFF
TRBV11-2	TRBJ1-4	once	TRBD1	TGTGCCAGCAGCCCAGGACAGGGGTTTAATGAAAAACTGTTTTTT	CASSPGQGFNEKLFF